The TCR beta chain under discussion was sequenced for a study of beta chain features in type 1 diabetes. Study context: Comparable age, gender and cell yields were observed in patients relative to healthy donors. The study, taken as a whole, reports: When Type 1 diabetes patients were examined, their TCRB CDR3s proved moderately but significantly shorter in all four CD4+ subsets. Relative to healthy donors, patients appeared to have naive, central memory and Treg TCRB repertoires that were more similar.

The sequenced template was cDNA made from the entire isolated RNA. Profiled with immunoSEQ multiplex PCR; TCRdb holds only in-frame clones, not every one. Here the sample spans approximately 330,000 clones, 11% being singletons. Germline V CDR1 and CDR2: SGHAT, FQDESV (reference sequence). There are 13 residues in the CDR3. V lost 1 base and J lost 5, with 8 bases in between. Naive, central memory, regulatory and stem cell-like memory cells within the CD4+ compartment were sorted using CD45RO/CCR7/CD25/CD127/CD95/CD27. The table lists this clone with a few counts. The antigen is undetermined. J is TRBJ1-2 and V is TRBV11-1, with D perhaps TRBD1 (5 bases). The sample was naive CD4+ T cells from blood. The TCR sequence derives from a woman in her twenties or thirties in good health. CDR3 loop: CASSLGQRYGYTF. CDR3 nucleotide sequence: TGTGCCAGCAGCTTAGGACAGAGGTATGGCTACACCTTC.